This record concerns one TCR beta chain sequence. The specificity of this receptor is unknown. Base qualities are not provided; no much larger clone lies one nucleotide away. The record originates from a study of OX40 agonist ivuxolimab in advanced cancers. For context, the study as a whole: Ivuxolimab was a fully human IgG2 agonistic monoclonal antibody targeting the costimulatory receptor OX40 (CD134). Intravenous ivuxolimab was administered to patients every 2 weeks at six dose levels: 0.01, 0.1, 0.3, 1.5, 3 and 10 mg/kg. The monotherapy dose-escalation portion (N ≈ 52 patients) of the phase I ivuxolimab trial is reported in the paper. The dose-escalation cohort was about 87% male with a mean age of around 64 years, ranging from about 20 to 80. Partial responses were achieved by three dose-escalation patients, of whom one had hepatocellular carcinoma and two had cutaneous melanoma. The purpose of peripheral TCRbeta sequencing was to test whether ivuxolimab changed TCR sequence diversity and led to clonal T-cell expansion. Of the approximately 54 dose-escalation patients, hepatocellular carcinoma was present in about 20, melanoma in roughly 15, renal cell carcinoma in 9 and head and neck cancer in 9. Prior anti-PD-1, anti-PD-L1 or anti-CTLA-4 therapy was permitted, and checkpoint inhibitors had been received by 40% to 50% of dose-escalation patients. Overall study outcomes, separate from this receptor: In the 0.1-3.0 mg/kg groups, partial responders were among the patients with the lowest normalized peripheral clonal expansion, particularly in CD8+ T cells. At doses from 0.1 to 3.0 mg/kg, clonal expansion was seen in both CD4+ and CD8+ blood T cells between baseline and week 6. The antigen specificity of the peripheral T cells that underwent clonal expansion was not determined. Low levels of normalized T-cell clonal expansion were also shown by some nonresponding patients. After ivuxolimab, more expanded clones were found on average in CD8+ T cells than in CD4+ T cells.

The trial excluded patients who had a history of autoimmune disease or who were on systemic immunosuppression. In every dose cohort, peripheral blood was drawn for TCR sequencing at baseline, cycle 4 day 1, and cycle 7 day 1. The samples were drawn from a first-in-human, open-label, multicenter phase I dose-escalation trial of ivuxolimab. Adults with locally advanced or metastatic melanoma, renal cell, hepatocellular, or head and neck squamous cell carcinoma were enrolled in the trial. CD4+ and CD8+ T cells were sorted separately from peripheral blood before TCR sequencing. Genomic DNA was isolated from the sorted cells so that the TCRbeta CDR3 region could be sequenced. The immunoSEQ Assay was used to sequence the TCRbeta CDR3 regions. TCRdb limited this immuneACCESS table to in-frame rearrangements with V and J called. A share of clones is missing; checked studies link under half to unresolved V genes, and the rest is unexplained. In this sample the table shows 73,000 or so clones, 85% of which occur a single time. The ten largest clones add up to approximately 0.65% of the sample.

V loses 5 bases at its end and J loses 0 bases; junction bases beyond the gene matches: 7. The CDR3 goes from the cysteine to the phenylalanine over 16 residues. Only the CDR3 part of the read is kept: 48 bases, read in frame from the first base. Via the germline V gene, CDR1 is SGHVS and CDR2 FQNEAQ. The receptor comes from an adult with an advanced solid tumor such as melanoma, head and neck, liver or kidney cancer. The chain is encoded by TRBV7-8 joined to TRBJ2-4, with 7 junctional bases fitting TRBD1. The material sequenced was CD4+ or CD8+ T cells sorted from blood, taken in a trial of the OX40 agonist ivuxolimab. The DNA sequence follows: TGTGCCAGCAGCACTGGGACAGCCTTAGCCAAAAACATTCAGTACTTC. Its product reads: CASSTGTALAKNIQYF.